Shown below are 4 T cell receptor beta chains from a single sample sequenced in a study of cytomegalovirus exposure and HLA in healthy donors. PCR was performed using 60 Vbeta and 13 Jbeta primers. Assay: immunoSEQ multiplex PCR; the TCRdb copy retains only in-frame clones and omits some. Of under 200,000 clones in the sample, around 79% were seen once. The sequenced material came from PBMCs. Receptors originate from a man in his forties in good health and CMV-seronegative.

This clone was picked up a small number of times. The rearrangement links TRBV5-6 to TRBJ1-2, with 8 bases that match TRBD1. J lost 8 bases, V lost 1 base, and 7 bases had no gene match. CDR3 length: 14 residues. From germline, CDR1 is SGHDT and CDR2 YYEEEE. The CDR3, as DNA: TGTGCCAGCAGCTTGCCAGGGGGCGCGTCCGGCTACACCTTC. Translation: CASSLPGGASGYTF.

This clone came up a few times. V is TRBV7-2 and J is TRBJ1-1, with no clear D. The CDR3 is 16 amino acids. Germline CDR1 reads SGHTA; CDR2 reads FQGNSA. V lost 1 base and J lost 1, with 13 bases in between. The CDR3 DNA is TGTGCCAGCAGCTTAGGTGTGTTATATCGGAACACTGAAGCTTTCTTT. This codes for CASSLGVLYRNTEAFF.

The rearrangement uses TRBV29-1 and TRBJ1-3; 7 bases line up with TRBD1. Germline V gene data show CDR1 as SQVTM and CDR2 as ANQGSEA. The CDR3 is made up of 15 amino acids. V dropped 4 bases and J dropped 2; count of bases not matched to a gene: 8. CDR3 sequence (DNA): TGCAGCGTTGTGAGCCGACAGGGTACTGGAAACACCATATATTTT. Its translation is CSVVSRQGTGNTIYF.

The genes are TRBV6-6 and TRBJ2-7; weak D call: TRBD1 (5 bases). The length of the CDR3 is 12 residues. V gave up 6 bases and J gave up 0 bases, with 6 bases separating them. Germline V CDR1 and CDR2: MNHNY, SVGAGI (reference sequence). CDR3 nucleotide sequence: TGTGCCAGCAGGGGGCTCTCCTACGAGCAGTACTTC. Amino acid sequence: CASRGLSYEQYF.